The T cell receptor beta chain under discussion was sequenced for a study of technical replicates of blood from a few donors. CDR3 size: 16 residues. Per germline, CDR1 MNHNY and CDR2 SVGAGI (reference sequence). Trimming took 4 bases from V and 6 from J; bases not matched to a gene: 10. Profiled with immunoSEQ multiplex PCR; TCRdb holds only in-frame clones, not every one. The sample consists of about 74,000 clones, roughly 90% of them appearing once. The genes are TRBV6-6 and TRBJ2-1; TRBD2 agrees at 9 bases. Source material: T cells isolated from PBMCs. The TCR was taken from a human donor in good health. DNA for the CDR3: TGTGCCAGCAGTTCCCCATCGGGACTAGCTGTCAATGAGCAGTTCTTC. It translates to CASSSPSGLAVNEQFF.